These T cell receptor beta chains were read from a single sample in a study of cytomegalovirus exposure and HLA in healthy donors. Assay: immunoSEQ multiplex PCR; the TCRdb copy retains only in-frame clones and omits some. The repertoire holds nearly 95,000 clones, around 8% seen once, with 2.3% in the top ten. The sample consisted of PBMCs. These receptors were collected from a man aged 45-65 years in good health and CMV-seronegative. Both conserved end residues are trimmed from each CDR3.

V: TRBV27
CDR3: ASSQGGPGANVLT

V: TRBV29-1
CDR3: SVGVRPTNTEAF

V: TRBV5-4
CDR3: ASSFLAGGYHEQY

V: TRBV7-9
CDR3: ANREGNTIY

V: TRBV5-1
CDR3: ASSSGTGTGNTIY

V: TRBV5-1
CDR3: ASSYSGVRDEQY

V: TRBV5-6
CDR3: ASSLAGTGVNSPLH

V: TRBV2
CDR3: ASSEQGVGSPLH

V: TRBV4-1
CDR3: ASRSQGPSYTQY

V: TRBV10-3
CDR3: AISEAAPGLAGPDTQY

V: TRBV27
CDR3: ASRDRGPGNTIY

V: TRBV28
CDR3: ASSGQGISPNYGYT

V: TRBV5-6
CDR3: ASSLVGSFQNEQF

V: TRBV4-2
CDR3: ASSQDRKETQY

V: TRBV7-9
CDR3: ASSLASGGDEQF

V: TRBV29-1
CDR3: SAASRGYTEAF

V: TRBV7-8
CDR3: ASSSLAGTSTDTQY

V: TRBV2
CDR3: ASSDGDQPQH

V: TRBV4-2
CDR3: ASSQGLMDRVGTGELF

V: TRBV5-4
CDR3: ASSPVSASATGETQY

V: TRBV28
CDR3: ASSLPGTGSEKLF

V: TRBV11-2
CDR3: ASILQGANTEAF

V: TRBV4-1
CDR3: ASSQSPGRTDTQY

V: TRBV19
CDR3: ASRASGIYEQY

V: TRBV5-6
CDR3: ASMTSVLIQEETQY

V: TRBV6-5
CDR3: ASSTEQGLKGYT

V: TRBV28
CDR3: ASSSTYGTAWGTDTQY

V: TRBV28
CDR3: ASSSTGGSYGYT

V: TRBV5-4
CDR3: ASSLAGIDGYT